This is a list of T cell receptor beta chains from one sample in a study of blood T cell repertoires in COVID-19. TCRdb keeps only in-frame clones here, not all; method: immunoSEQ multiplex PCR. The repertoire holds 45,000 to 70,000 clones, less than 75% seen once, with roughly 18% in the top ten. The sample comprised peripheral blood. These receptor sequences come from a woman aged 50 to 60 with active or convalescent COVID-19. Both conserved end residues are part of each CDR3. A D gene is named only where the DNA matches it firmly. Rows give clone size only sometimes, using once, few, many, or a class for an expanded clone.

v_gene: TRBV28; j_gene: TRBJ2-3; d_gene: NA; abundance: NA; CDR3nt: TGTGCCAGCACCTCCCTCGCCAGGGGAACAGATACGCAGTATTTT; CDR3aa: CASTSLARGTDTQYF
v_gene: TRBV7-9; j_gene: TRBJ1-4; d_gene: NA; abundance: few; CDR3nt: TGTGCCACAAACGCCGTGGGCTTTAATGAAAAACTGTTTTTT; CDR3aa: CATNAVGFNEKLFF
v_gene: TRBV18; j_gene: TRBJ1-5; d_gene: TRBD1; abundance: NA; CDR3nt: TGTGCCAGCTCACCGACAGGGAAGAATCAGCCCCAGCATTTT; CDR3aa: CASSPTGKNQPQHF
v_gene: TRBV4-1; j_gene: TRBJ2-1; d_gene: TRBD2; abundance: NA; CDR3nt: TGCGCCAGCAGCCTCACAGCGGGAGGGGGTGAGCAGTTCTTC; CDR3aa: CASSLTAGGGEQFF
v_gene: TRBV27; j_gene: TRBJ2-7; d_gene: TRBD1; abundance: NA; CDR3nt: TGTGCCAGCAGGGAAACAGGGGTCCACTACGAGCAGTACTTC; CDR3aa: CASRETGVHYEQYF
v_gene: TRBV2; j_gene: TRBJ2-5; d_gene: TRBD1; abundance: NA; CDR3nt: TGTGCCAGCAGTGAGACAGGGAGAGAGACCCAGTACTTC; CDR3aa: CASSETGRETQYF
v_gene: TRBV7-9; j_gene: TRBJ2-1; d_gene: TRBD1; abundance: NA; CDR3nt: TGTGCCAGCAGCTTCGGGACAGGGGTATTTGGCGAGCAGTTCTTC; CDR3aa: CASSFGTGVFGEQFF
v_gene: TRBV9; j_gene: TRBJ2-7; d_gene: TRBD2; abundance: NA; CDR3nt: TGTGCCAGCAGCGCCCTCCCGGGGGGGTCCTACGAGCAGTACTTC; CDR3aa: CASSALPGGSYEQYF
v_gene: TRBV4-2; j_gene: TRBJ2-1; d_gene: NA; abundance: NA; CDR3nt: TGTGCCAGCAGCCAAGGGCCGGCAGGGGATTGGAATGAGCAGTTCTTC; CDR3aa: CASSQGPAGDWNEQFF
v_gene: TRBV6-5; j_gene: TRBJ1-4; d_gene: TRBD1; abundance: NA; CDR3nt: TGTGCCAGCAGTAAACAGGGGGTTCTCAATGAAAAACTGTTTTTT; CDR3aa: CASSKQGVLNEKLFF
v_gene: TRBV18; j_gene: TRBJ2-4; d_gene: NA; abundance: NA; CDR3nt: TGTGCCAGCTCACCCCAAGCCAAAAACATTCAGTACTTC; CDR3aa: CASSPQAKNIQYF
v_gene: TRBV10-1; j_gene: TRBJ1-5; d_gene: TRBD1; abundance: NA; CDR3nt: TGCGCCAGCAGCCCCGGGACAGGGGGAAATCAGCCCCAGCATTTT; CDR3aa: CASSPGTGGNQPQHF
v_gene: TRBV30; j_gene: TRBJ2-5; d_gene: TRBD2; abundance: NA; CDR3nt: TGTGCCTGGAGCCAAACGGGGGGTTGGGAAGAGACCCAGTACTTC; CDR3aa: CAWSQTGGWEETQYF
v_gene: TRBV3-1/TRBV3-2; j_gene: TRBJ1-2; d_gene: TRBD1; abundance: NA; CDR3nt: TGTGCCAGCAGCCATAGGACAGGGGGCTATGGCTACACCTTC; CDR3aa: CASSHRTGGYGYTF
v_gene: TRBV18; j_gene: TRBJ2-2; d_gene: TRBD2; abundance: NA; CDR3nt: TGTGCCAGCTCACCATTTCTAGCGGGAGGGCCAAACACCGGGGAGCTGTTTTTT; CDR3aa: CASSPFLAGGPNTGELFF
v_gene: TRBV28; j_gene: TRBJ2-2; d_gene: NA; abundance: NA; CDR3nt: TGTGCCAGCACCACGAGGATCGGGGAGCTGTTTTTT; CDR3aa: CASTTRIGELFF
v_gene: TRBV11-2; j_gene: TRBJ1-2; d_gene: NA; abundance: NA; CDR3nt: TGTGCCAGCAGCTCTAGGAACTATGGCTACACCTTC; CDR3aa: CASSSRNYGYTF
v_gene: TRBV11-2; j_gene: TRBJ1-6; d_gene: NA; abundance: NA; CDR3nt: TGTGCCAGCAGCCTAAGTTGGGGCTCACCCCTCCACTTT; CDR3aa: CASSLSWGSPLHF
v_gene: TRBV7-2; j_gene: TRBJ2-1; d_gene: TRBD2; abundance: NA; CDR3nt: TGTGCCAGCAGCTTGTCCGGACTAGTAATGGATGAGCAGTTCTTC; CDR3aa: CASSLSGLVMDEQFF
v_gene: TRBV4-1; j_gene: TRBJ2-1; d_gene: TRBD2; abundance: NA; CDR3nt: TGCGCCAGCAGCCAAGATAAAGCGGGAGGCCTCCCCTCCTACAATGAGCAGTTCTTC; CDR3aa: CASSQDKAGGLPSYNEQFF
v_gene: TRBV12-5; j_gene: TRBJ2-7; d_gene: NA; abundance: NA; CDR3nt: TGTGCTAGTGGTTTGGGCCAGGTCCTGTTCTCCTACGAGCAGTACTTC; CDR3aa: CASGLGQVLFSYEQYF
v_gene: TRBV30; j_gene: TRBJ1-6; d_gene: TRBD1; abundance: NA; CDR3nt: TGTGCCTGGGGCAGGACAGGGGGAAATTCACCCCTCCACTTT; CDR3aa: CAWGRTGGNSPLHF
v_gene: TRBV6-4; j_gene: TRBJ1-4; d_gene: TRBD1; abundance: once; CDR3nt: TGTGCCAGCAGTCTTACAGGGGCTTCACCTAATGAAAAACTGTTTTTT; CDR3aa: CASSLTGASPNEKLFF
v_gene: TRBV2; j_gene: TRBJ2-1; d_gene: NA; abundance: NA; CDR3nt: TGTGCCAGCAGAGGCGAGGGCCATGAGCAGTTCTTC; CDR3aa: CASRGEGHEQFF
v_gene: TRBV6-5; j_gene: TRBJ1-6; d_gene: TRBD1; abundance: few; CDR3nt: TGTGCCGCGTCTCAGACAGGGGGGGATTCACCCCTCCACTTT; CDR3aa: CAASQTGGDSPLHF
v_gene: TRBV6-6; j_gene: TRBJ1-3; d_gene: TRBD1; abundance: NA; CDR3nt: TGTGCCAGCAGGGAGGGACAGGACCCCTCTGGAAACACCATATATTTT; CDR3aa: CASREGQDPSGNTIYF
v_gene: TRBV6-4; j_gene: TRBJ1-1; d_gene: TRBD1; abundance: NA; CDR3nt: TGTGCCAGCAGACAATTTCCGGGACAGGGGAGGGCTGAAGCTTTCTTT; CDR3aa: CASRQFPGQGRAEAFF
v_gene: TRBV28; j_gene: TRBJ1-5; d_gene: NA; abundance: NA; CDR3nt: TGTGCCAGCAGAAAGCAGGGGCAGGGAGATCAGCCCCAGCATTTT; CDR3aa: CASRKQGQGDQPQHF
v_gene: TRBV30; j_gene: TRBJ2-7; d_gene: TRBD2; abundance: NA; CDR3nt: TGTGCCTGGAGTCCCGGACTAGCCTCCTACGAGCAGTACTTC; CDR3aa: CAWSPGLASYEQYF
v_gene: TRBV21-1; j_gene: TRBJ2-5; d_gene: NA; abundance: few; CDR3nt: TGTGCCAGCAGATGCGGACGGGAGGAAGAGACCCAGTACTTC; CDR3aa: CASRCGREEETQYF
v_gene: TRBV5-5; j_gene: TRBJ2-2; d_gene: NA; abundance: NA; CDR3nt: TGTGCCAGCAGCACCTCAGGGAACACCGGGGAGCTGTTTTTT; CDR3aa: CASSTSGNTGELFF
v_gene: TRBV29-1; j_gene: TRBJ1-2; d_gene: NA; abundance: NA; CDR3nt: TGCAGCGTTGGGGGGGTGACTGGCTACACCTTC; CDR3aa: CSVGGVTGYTF
v_gene: TRBV6-4; j_gene: TRBJ1-4; d_gene: TRBD1; abundance: NA; CDR3nt: TGTGCCAGCAGTCCCGGAGCACAGGGGATCGAAAAACTGTTTTTT; CDR3aa: CASSPGAQGIEKLFF